The next 29 T cell receptor beta chains were all read from a single sample in a study of cytomegalovirus exposure and HLA in healthy donors listed by TCRdb under 2017. The library was made by the immunoSEQ multiplex PCR assay. A mixture of 60 forward primers for TCR Vbeta segments and 13 reverse primers for TCR Jbeta segments was used in the multiplex PCR. TCRdb carries this immuneACCESS record with in-frame sequences only. Its versions omit some clonotypes, under half of them owing to an unresolved V gene in the studies checked, with the rest unexplained. This sample has about 120,000 clones in its table, and 81% of those were observed once. Roughly 2.4% of the sample lies in the top ten. The material sequenced was PBMCs. The origin of the receptors is a woman aged 35 to 49 in good health and CMV-seronegative.

The V gene is TRBV5-4, the J gene TRBJ1-1; 7 bases are shared with TRBD1. The CDR3 totals 14 residues. V was clipped by 4 bases and J by 3 bases; unmatched bases: 6. Germline CDR1 reads SGHNT; CDR2 reads YYREEE (reference sequence). CDR3 DNA: TGTGCCAGCAGCCCGGGTGGGACAGACACTGAAGCTTTCTTT. Translating gives CASSPGGTDTEAFF.

The gene calls are TRBV9 and TRBJ2-7; perhaps TRBD2 as D (6 bases). CDR1 is SGDLS and CDR2 is YYNGEE in the germline V gene. Trimming took 0 bases from V and 1 from J, leaving 11 bases between them. CDR3 length: 15 residues. CDR3 sequence: CASSVGDWDSYEQYF. The CDR3 DNA follows: TGTGCCAGCAGCGTAGGGGACTGGGATTCCTACGAGCAGTACTTC.

J is TRBJ2-1 and V is TRBV19, with a possible D match to TRBD2 (6 bases). The CDR3 contains 16 residues. The V and J ends lost 3 bases and 0 bases respectively, with 12 bases between them. The V gene's germline CDR1 is LNHDA and CDR2 SQIVND (reference sequence). The CDR3 region has the DNA TGTGCCAGTAGTATTAAGGCGGGGATCTCCTACAATGAGCAGTTCTTC. Translation gives CASSIKAGISYNEQFF.

This chain links TRBV7-8 with TRBJ2-7; 7 bases are shared with TRBD1. V shed 5 bases and J 3 bases; nucleotides not matched to a gene: 1. CDR3 size: 12 residues. Germline loops: CDR1 SGHVS, CDR2 FQNEAQ. This chain's CDR3 is CASSRQGYEQYF. The CDR3 coding sequence is TGTGCCAGCAGCCGACAGGGCTACGAGCAGTACTTC.

The chain carries TRBV4-2 and TRBJ2-1, with TRBD2 matching over 13 bases. The trim removed 3 bases at V and 1 base at J, leaving 9 bases unmatched. The germline gives CDR1 LGHNA, CDR2 YNFKEQ. The CDR3 totals 19 residues. CDR3 region: CASSQGLAGLGSSYNEQFF. The CDR3, as DNA: TGTGCCAGCAGCCAGGGACTAGCGGGACTGGGAAGTTCCTACAATGAGCAGTTCTTC.

The chain links TRBV11-3 to TRBJ2-1; possibly TRBD2 for D (6 bases). V lost 3 bases to trimming and J lost 3 bases, with 24 bases between them. This CDR3 spans 19 amino acids. In germline, CDR1 is SGHNT, CDR2 YENEEA. CDR3: CASSFSRPAGGGNYNEQFF. In nucleotides, the CDR3 is TGTGCCAGCAGCTTCTCGCGTCCGGCAGGTGGCGGGAACTACAATGAGCAGTTCTTC.

The chain combines TRBV11-2 with TRBJ2-1; D is perhaps TRBD2 (6 bases). Germline lookup yields CDR1 SGHAT and CDR2 FQNNGV. The CDR3 is made up of 13 amino acids. Trimming took off 4 bases at V and 4 bases at J, with 8 bases between the two ends. CDR3 amino acids: CASSSRGYNEQFF. The CDR3, as DNA: TGTGCCAGCAGCTCGCGGGGATACAATGAGCAGTTCTTC.

The J gene is TRBJ2-7, the V gene TRBV5-1; 8 positions match TRBD1. Germline-derived CDR1 and CDR2 are SGHRS and YFSETQ. The V segment lost 8 bases and the J segment 2 bases; nucleotides outside the gene matches: 0. The CDR3 spans 11 residues. The CDR3 sequence is CARTGAYEQYF. For the CDR3, the DNA is TGCGCCAGGACAGGGGCCTACGAGCAGTACTTC.

Only one count was recorded for this clone. CDR3 nucleotide sequence: TGCAGCGTTGATAGGGGGAACGAGCAGTACTTC. Protein sequence: CSVDRGNEQYF. The chain carries TRBV29-1 and TRBJ2-7; D might be TRBD1 (6 bases). This CDR3 comprises 11 residues. Germline CDR1 is SQVTM and CDR2 is ANQGSEA. The V gene lost 3 bases and the J gene lost 5 bases, with 8 bases spanning the gap.

Comments on this clone: The same CDR3 also results from other DNA sequences found in this sample. The chain recombines TRBV6-6 with TRBJ2-7, with 9 bases fitting TRBD1. Germline lookup yields CDR1 MNHNY and CDR2 SVGAGI (reference sequence). V shed 0 bases and J 3 bases; nucleotides not matched to a gene: 0. The CDR3 has 14 amino acids. The CDR3 DNA reads as TGTGCCAGCAGTTACTCGACAGGGGGCTACGAGCAGTACTTC. Its translation: CASSYSTGGYEQYF.

The V gene is TRBV6-1, the J gene TRBJ1-5; unclear D gene. Trimming took off 7 bases at V and 0 bases at J, with 10 bases between the two ends. Germline lookup yields CDR1 MNHNS and CDR2 SASEGT. The CDR3 runs to 14 residues. CDR3 loop: CASMQKYSNQPQHF. The DNA for the CDR3 is TGTGCCAGCATGCAGAAATATAGCAATCAGCCCCAGCATTTT.

This chain links TRBV6-5 with TRBJ1-4; 8 bases align to TRBD1. The germline gives CDR1 MNHEY, CDR2 SVGAGI. This CDR3 comprises 13 residues. V lost 5 bases to trimming and J lost 7 bases; unmatched junction nucleotides: 3. CDR3 in amino acids: CASSPDRGEKLFF. As DNA, the CDR3 is TGTGCCAGCAGTCCCGACAGGGGTGAAAAACTGTTTTTT.

This clone is classed as medium-sized. The chain joins TRBV4-1 to TRBJ1-1; D gene unclear. The ends were cut back, 1 base at V and 5 bases at J, with 11 bases in the middle. CDR1 and CDR2 from the germline V gene are MGHRA and YSYEKL. CDR3 length equals 14 residues. The CDR3 nucleotides read TGCGCCAGCAGCCAAGGGCCACTAGGTACTGAAGCTTTCTTT. This sequence encodes CASSQGPLGTEAFF.

The chain recombines TRBV21-1 with TRBJ2-3; the table's D gene call, TRBD2, was not cross checked with the DNA. TRBV21-1 is shown as a pseudogene. CDR3 length: 15 residues. The CDR3 DNA is TGTGCCAGCACCTCCCTAGGGCTAGCCGGAGATACGCAGTATTTT. It codes for CASTSLGLAGDTQYF.

The rearrangement links TRBV18 to TRBJ1-2, with D possibly being TRBD1 (6 bases). Germline CDR1 is KGHSH and CDR2 is LQKENI. The CDR3 consists of 15 residues. V lost 6 bases and J lost 5, with 19 bases in between. CDR3 in DNA: TGTGCCAGCTCCCCCGCCGCGGACAGCCGATATGGCTACACCTTC. Encoded protein: CASSPAADSRYGYTF.

As to this clone: Other nucleotide sequences from this sample produce the same CDR3. The chain combines TRBV7-9 with TRBJ2-2; D may be TRBD1 (6 bases). Germline CDR1 and CDR2: SEHNR and FQNEAQ (reference sequence). Trimming took off 1 base at V and 1 base at J, with 7 bases between the two ends. There are 15 residues in the CDR3. The CDR3, as DNA: TGTGCCAGCAGCTTAGGGGGACAGAACACCGGGGAGCTGTTTTTT. Residues: CASSLGGQNTGELFF.

The rearrangement uses TRBV19 and TRBJ1-2; D uncertain. The germline gives CDR1 LNHDA, CDR2 SQIVND (reference sequence). V was trimmed by 1 base and J by 3 bases, leaving 9 bases between them. The CDR3 extends over 14 amino acids. CDR3 nucleotides: TGTGCCAGTAGTATAGGACACGGCCACTATGGCTACACCTTC. Translating it yields CASSIGHGHYGYTF.

V and J are TRBV10-1 and TRBJ1-1, with D unresolved. The V end was cut by 6 bases, the J end by 0 bases, with 8 bases between. Germline V gene lookup returns CDR1 WNHNN and CDR2 SYGVQD (reference sequence). This CDR3 is 13 amino acids long. CDR3: CASSPGLNTEAFF. In DNA form, the CDR3 reads TGCGCCAGCAGCCCCGGGTTGAACACTGAAGCTTTCTTT.

In nucleotides, the CDR3 is TGTGCCAGCAGCCCTGGGACAGGAAACACCATATATTTT. The encoded protein is CASSPGTGNTIYF. The genes are TRBV7-9 and TRBJ1-3; D is perhaps TRBD1 (6 bases). The V end was cut by 5 bases, the J end by 4 bases, with 9 bases between. This CDR3 is 13 amino acids long. Germline CDR1 SEHNR, CDR2 FQNEAQ (reference sequence).

This sequence joins TRBV5-6 and TRBJ2-6, with D possibly matching TRBD2 (5 bases). Trimming shortened V by 2 bases and J by 4 bases, and 10 bases separated the two germline ends. CDR3 length equals 15 residues. CDR1 is SGHDT, CDR2 YYEEEE, per germline. CDR3 region: CASSFRGSGANVLTF. CDR3 DNA: TGTGCCAGCAGCTTTAGAGGGAGCGGGGCCAACGTCCTGACTTTC.

The chain couples TRBV11-2 to TRBJ2-7; TRBD1 might be the D (5 bases). Germline CDR1 is SGHAT and CDR2 is FQNNGV. The CDR3 is 14 residues long. Trimming stripped 5 bases from V and 1 base from J, with 12 bases between. CDR3 residues: CASSTTTVSYEQYF. The CDR3 coding sequence is TGTGCCAGCAGCACCACGACAGTTTCCTACGAGCAGTACTTC.

This clone was detected only once. The chain joins TRBV2 to TRBJ2-5, with 8 bases aligning to TRBD1. The end of the DNA fits TRBJ2-7 better, so the J call may be wrong. CDR1 is SNHLY, CDR2 FYNNEI, per germline. This CDR3 is built from 12 residues. The CDR3 DNA sequence: TGTGCCAGCAGCGGAACAGGGGGCGAGCAGTACTTC. Its protein is CASSGTGGEQYF.

This clone was recorded a few times. This chain links TRBV27 with TRBJ2-1; the match to TRBD2 covers 10 bases. The CDR3 has 17 residues. Germline values: CDR1 MNHEY, CDR2 SMNVEV (reference sequence). J lost 8 bases, V lost 1 base, and 11 bases had no gene match. The DNA of the CDR3 is TGTGCCAGCAGTTTATTTAGGGGGCTAGCGGGAGTTGATGAGCAGTTCTTC. Translating it yields CASSLFRGLAGVDEQFF.

V and J are TRBV10-2 and TRBJ2-1; TRBD2 matches 13 bases. There are 16 residues in the CDR3. Germline trimming cut 2 bases from V and 10 bases from J; bases unmatched to any gene: 8. Germline CDR1 WSHSY, CDR2 SAAADI. The CDR3 coding sequence is TGCGCCAGCAGTGAGGTTACTAGCGGGGGGGCCGGAGAGCAGTTCTTC. Translation gives CASSEVTSGGAGEQFF.

The chain links TRBV27 to TRBJ1-1; perhaps TRBD1 as D (5 bases). The CDR3 sequence is 13 residues long. From germline, CDR1 is MNHEY and CDR2 SMNVEV (reference sequence). Between the trimmed V and J ends, which lost 2 bases and 6 bases, there was a span of 10 bases. CDR3 sequence reads: CASSLIPGAEAFF. CDR3 nucleotide sequence: TGTGCCAGCAGTTTAATTCCGGGGGCTGAAGCTTTCTTT.

This clone has more than one count but fewer than ten. The chain recombines TRBV7-8 with TRBJ2-7, with 15 bases lining up with TRBD2. The germline V gene encodes CDR1 SGHVS and CDR2 FQNEAQ. J gave up 6 bases and V 0 bases, and 9 bases lay outside the gene matches. This CDR3 is built from 18 residues. CDR3 amino acids: CASSLAPPGLAGGGEQYF. The CDR3 nucleotides read TGTGCCAGCAGCTTAGCCCCTCCCGGACTAGCGGGAGGGGGCGAGCAGTACTTC.

This clone was picked up a small number of times. The chain has TRBV30 and TRBJ1-6, with 9 bases matching TRBD1. V lost 3 bases to trimming and J lost 7 bases; unmatched junction nucleotides: 4. CDR3 length equals 14 residues. The germline CDR1 and CDR2 sequences are GTSNPN and SVGIG (reference sequence). The DNA of the CDR3 is TGTGCCTGGAGCTCCACAGGGGGCAATTCACCCCTCCACTTT. It encodes CAWSSTGGNSPLHF.

This clone was seen just once. The V gene is TRBV27, the J gene TRBJ2-7; 9 nucleotides match TRBD2. Per germline, CDR1 MNHEY and CDR2 SMNVEV (reference sequence). This CDR3 has 16 amino acids. Trimming cost V 3 bases and J 7 bases; bases outside gene matches: 13. This chain's CDR3 is CASSFIIAGAYAEQYF. CDR3 sequence (DNA): TGTGCCAGCAGTTTCATCATAGCGGGAGCCTACGCGGAGCAGTACTTC.

This clone was seen a handful of times. The chain recombines TRBV27 with TRBJ2-7, with 10 bases identical to TRBD2. This CDR3 contains 14 residues. V gave up 4 bases and J gave up 7 bases; unmatched junction bases: 7. Germline CDR1 and CDR2: MNHEY and SMNVEV (reference sequence). The CDR3 DNA reads as TGTGCCAGCAGTTCCACTAGCGGGGCGATAGAGCAGTACTTC. It specifies CASSSTSGAIEQYF.